The 24 T cell receptor beta chains below come from one sample, sequenced in a study of regulatory T cells in long-lasting Graves disease. Arm-PCR of CDR3 regions with iRepertoire HTBI primers generated TCR beta libraries. TCRdb used MiXCR to reprocess the multiplex PCR reads, holding one entry per CDR3 protein. The sample lists some 450,000 distinct CDR3 sequences, roughly 15% occurring once. Time point in this sample: newly diagnosed GD, antithyroid drugs for less than 3 months. TCR sequences were obtained from RNA taken from PBMCs. These data were also reused for a study on T cells in Graves' hyperthyroidism and ophthalmopathy.

The specimen comprised peripheral blood mononuclear cells (PBMCs), sampled at new diagnosis, from a patient treated with antithyroid drugs. Receptors were obtained from a woman in her 30s with Graves disease.

This clonotype showed up many times. The chain recombines TRBV29-1 with TRBJ2-7; D not resolved. The germline CDR1 and CDR2 sequences are SQVTM and ANQGSEA. The CDR3 length is 12 residues. Trimming removed 1 base at V and 6 bases at J, with 10 bases between. The CDR3 protein is CSVEGRTREQYF. CDR3 DNA: TGCAGCGTTGAAGGCCGGACCCGCGAGCAGTACTTC.

This clonotype appeared many times. V is TRBV27 and J is TRBJ2-3; 12 nucleotides align to TRBD2. The J segment lost 3 bases and the V segment lost 6 bases, leaving 7 bases of the junction unmatched. The CDR3 consists of 16 residues. Germline V CDR1 and CDR2: MNHEY, SMNVEV (reference sequence). The CDR3 region is CASRRLAGVLTDTQYF. For the CDR3, the DNA is TGTGCCAGCAGAAGACTAGCGGGAGTTCTGACAGATACGCAGTATTTT.

This clonotype was found many times. The rearrangement links TRBV28 to TRBJ1-5, with 9 bases identical to TRBD1. Trimming removed 7 bases from V and 2 bases from J; junction bases left unmatched: 6. Germline V gene lookup returns CDR1 MDHEN and CDR2 SYDVKM. The CDR3 loop spans 15 amino acids. CDR3 nucleotide sequence: TGTGCCAGCACCCCGGGACAGGGTGGCAATCAGCCCCAGCATTTT. As protein: CASTPGQGGNQPQHF.

This clonotype turned up a few times. The rearrangement joins TRBV19 to TRBJ1-5; 7 bases line up with TRBD1. CDR1 and CDR2 from the germline V gene are LNHDA and SQIVND (reference sequence). Unmatched junction bases numbered 8, after V lost 5 bases and J lost 7 bases. This CDR3 spans 14 amino acids. This chain's CDR3 is CASSHDRAAQPQHF. The CDR3 nucleotides read TGTGCCAGTAGTCACGACAGGGCGGCCCAGCCCCAGCATTTT.

V usage is TRBV29-1 and J usage is TRBJ1-6; D perhaps matches TRBD1 (5 bases). Between the trimmed V and J ends, which lost 7 bases and 8 bases, there was a span of 15 bases. Germline CDR1 SQVTM, CDR2 ANQGSEA. The CDR3 runs to 13 residues. CDR3 protein: CSAGGQGDSPLHF. CDR3 sequence (DNA): TGCAGCGCCGGAGGGCAGGGCGATTCACCCCTCCACTTT.

This clonotype was counted only a few times. The chain uses TRBV5-1 and TRBJ2-3; 8 bases map to TRBD2. The trim removed 1 base at V and 3 bases at J, leaving 4 bases unmatched. CDR3 length: 15 amino acids. Germline V lookup: CDR1 SGHRS, CDR2 YFSETQ. CDR3 amino acids: CASSLIGTSTDTQYF. The CDR3 nucleotides are TGCGCCAGCAGCTTGATTGGGACTAGTACAGATACGCAGTATTTT.

This clonotype was picked up many times. The CDR3 coding sequence is TGTGCCAGCAGCTTAGGGCGGGCAGGGACGGAAAAACTGTTTTTT. It translates to CASSLGRAGTEKLFF. V gene TRBV7-9 combines with J gene TRBJ1-4, with D possibly TRBD1 on 5 matching bases. Per germline, CDR1 SEHNR and CDR2 FQNEAQ (reference sequence). The CDR3 sequence is 15 residues long. Trimming shortened V by 1 base and J by 8 bases, and 14 bases separated the two germline ends.

There are many counts of this clonotype. This chain links TRBV20-1 with TRBJ2-5; D is unresolved. Germline-derived CDR1 and CDR2 are DFQATT and SNEGSKA (reference sequence). CDR3 length: 12 amino acids. Deletions cut 4 bases from V and 2 bases from J, with 8 bases between. The CDR3 coding sequence is TGCAGTGCTAAATATCGACAAGAGACCCAGTACTTC. The encoded protein is CSAKYRQETQYF.

This clonotype was counted at least ten times. The V and J genes are TRBV28 and TRBJ2-3, with 12 bases matching TRBD2. Germline V gene lookup returns CDR1 MDHEN and CDR2 SYDVKM. Trimming cost V 6 bases and J 3 bases; bases outside gene matches: 10. The CDR3 sequence is 17 residues long. The CDR3 loop reads CASSPTRLAGVTDTQYF. CDR3 DNA: TGTGCCAGCAGCCCGACTCGACTAGCGGGAGTGACAGATACGCAGTATTTT.

V and J are TRBV29-1 and TRBJ1-2; the D gene is possibly TRBD1 (5 bases). The germline V and J ends were trimmed by 0 bases and 4 bases, with 15 bases remaining between them. The CDR3 runs 15 residues. The germline gives CDR1 SQVTM, CDR2 ANQGSEA. Here the CDR3 reads CSVEDPGLLGYGYTF. The DNA of the CDR3 is TGCAGCGTTGAAGACCCAGGGTTACTGGGCTATGGCTACACCTTC.

This clonotype was counted at least ten times. The rearrangement joins TRBV7-9 to TRBJ2-7; D perhaps matches TRBD1 (5 bases). CDR1 and CDR2 from the germline V gene are SEHNR and FQNEAQ (reference sequence). V was clipped by 7 bases and J by 5 bases, with 12 bases between them. The CDR3 contains 12 residues. The CDR3 region is CASKTIRDEQYF. CDR3 bases: TGTGCCAGCAAGACCATCAGGGACGAGCAGTACTTC.

The gene calls are TRBV20-1 and TRBJ1-5; possible D gene TRBD1, 5 bases. V was trimmed by 0 bases and J by 5 bases, leaving 17 bases between them. CDR3 length equals 16 residues. Germline V gives CDR1 DFQATT, CDR2 SNEGSKA (reference sequence). CDR3 sequence: CSAREGYKGWDQPQHF. The CDR3 coding sequence is TGCAGTGCTAGAGAGGGGTATAAGGGGTGGGATCAGCCCCAGCATTTT.

About this clonotype: A much larger clone is a single base away; this may be a read error. J is TRBJ1-2 and V is TRBV2; 11 nucleotides agree with TRBD1. Germline values: CDR1 SNHLY, CDR2 FYNNEI. This CDR3 has 16 amino acids. In DNA, the CDR3 is TGTGCCAGCAGTGAATACCGGACAGGGGGCTGGGATGGCCACACCTTC. Its translation is CASSEYRTGGWDGHTF.

In this sample, this clonotype turned up a few times. The chain joins TRBV28 to TRBJ2-5; 7 positions agree with TRBD2. V lost 2 bases and J lost 1; bases outside the gene matches: 4. The CDR3 sequence is 15 residues long. Germline CDR1 reads MDHEN; CDR2 reads SYDVKM. CDR3 region: CASSLGGSFQETQYF. Here the CDR3 DNA reads TGTGCCAGCAGTTTAGGCGGGAGTTTCCAAGAGACCCAGTACTTC.

V is TRBV20-1 and J is TRBJ2-3; TRBD2 aligns across 13 bases. CDR1 is DFQATT, CDR2 SNEGSKA, per germline (reference sequence). The CDR3 contains 17 residues. V gave up 3 bases and J gave up 0 bases; unmatched junction bases: 6. The CDR3 region has the DNA TGCAGTGCTAGCGGGACTAGCGGGATACGAAGCACAGATACGCAGTATTTT. Amino acids: CSASGTSGIRSTDTQYF.

This clonotype was counted ten times or more. V gene TRBV11-2 combines with J gene TRBJ2-7; a weak D match, TRBD1 (7 bases). The germline V and J ends were trimmed by 1 base and 3 bases, with 16 bases remaining between them. The CDR3 totals 16 residues. Germline V gene lookup returns CDR1 SGHAT and CDR2 FQNNGV. The CDR3 protein is CASSLAAGQLGYEQYF. CDR3 bases: TGTGCCAGCAGCTTAGCCGCGGGACAGTTGGGCTACGAGCAGTACTTC.

This clonotype was seen more than once but under ten times. The chain employs TRBV20-1 and TRBJ1-2; 7 nucleotides align to TRBD1. The CDR3 contains 15 residues. Losses at the gene ends were 3 bases for V and 5 bases for J; bases not matched to a gene: 12. The germline V gene encodes CDR1 DFQATT and CDR2 SNEGSKA (reference sequence). The DNA for the CDR3 is TGCAGTGCTAGCGAAGGGGGCGGGGGCTTATATGGCTACACCTTC. This gives the protein CSASEGGGGLYGYTF.

The chain joins TRBV27 to TRBJ2-7; 9 bases agree with TRBD1. Germline-derived CDR1 and CDR2 are MNHEY and SMNVEV (reference sequence). The junction had 10 bases not matched to a gene; V was cut back by 3 bases and J by 4 bases. The CDR3 sequence is 16 residues long. The CDR3 loop is CASSFTHRGRTYEQYF. CDR3 nucleotides: TGTGCCAGCAGTTTCACGCACAGGGGGCGCACATACGAGCAGTACTTC.

This clonotype was recorded many times. This sequence joins TRBV27 and TRBJ1-2, with 9 bases identical to TRBD1. The CDR3 consists of 14 residues. J gave up 7 bases and V 6 bases, and 9 bases lay outside the gene matches. Germline assignment: CDR1 MNHEY and CDR2 SMNVEV (reference sequence). CDR3 DNA: TGTGCCAGCAGGGACACAGGGGGCGCGGCTGGCTACACCTTC. Its protein product is CASRDTGGAAGYTF.

This clonotype has at least ten counts. J is TRBJ1-3 and V is TRBV28; 7 bases line up with TRBD1. The junction had 0 bases not matched to a gene; V was cut back by 4 bases and J by 0 bases. The CDR3 extends over 14 amino acids. The germline V gene has CDR1 MDHEN and CDR2 SYDVKM. In DNA form, the CDR3 reads TGTGCCAGCAGTTGGACAGGCTCTGGAAACACCATATATTTT. This sequence encodes CASSWTGSGNTIYF.

The J gene is TRBJ2-7, the V gene TRBV28, with 14 bases identical to TRBD2. V shed 4 bases, J shed 0 bases, and the junction held 11 bases outside the gene matches. Germline V gene data show CDR1 as MDHEN and CDR2 as SYDVKM. The CDR3 runs to 19 residues. The CDR3 DNA reads TGTGCCAGCAGTTCTCCCCCCGGGACTAGCGGGGGAAGCTCCTACGAGCAGTACTTC. As protein: CASSSPPGTSGGSSYEQYF.

Of note for this clonotype: It may be a read error: a sequence one base away is much more abundant. This rearrangement joins TRBV24-1 to TRBJ2-3; 13 nucleotides line up with TRBD2. The CDR3 length is 16 residues. Germline V gives CDR1 KGHDR, CDR2 SFDVKD. The CDR3 sequence: CATSDRLAGGGDTRYF. CDR3 nucleotides: TGTGCCACCAGTGACCGACTAGCGGGAGGAGGAGATACGCGGTATTTT.

This clonotype was counted between two and nine times. The chain links TRBV19 to TRBJ2-7; 10 bases are a match to TRBD2. The CDR3 spans 15 residues. The junction had 4 bases not matched to a gene; V was cut back by 3 bases and J by 2 bases. Germline CDR1 LNHDA, CDR2 SQIVND (reference sequence). The CDR3 loop reads CASSMLGTSAYEQYF. In DNA form, the CDR3 reads TGTGCCAGTAGTATGCTCGGGACTAGCGCCTACGAGCAGTACTTC. The full variable domain, in which reference TRBV19 and TRBJ2-7 provide the parts outside the CDR3, is DGGITQSPKYLFRKEGQNVTLSCEQNLNHDAMYWYRQDPGQGLRLIYYSQIVNDFQKGDIAEGYSVSREKKESFPLTVTSAQKNPTAFYLCASSMLGTSAYEQYFGPGTRLTVT.

This clonotype was seen many times. The CDR3 DNA reads as TGTGCCAGTAGTACAAGGGTTGCTCAGCCCCAGCATTTT. Amino acid sequence: CASSTRVAQPQHF. The rearrangement links TRBV19 to TRBJ1-5, with unresolved D. The length of the CDR3 is 13 residues. The V gene's germline CDR1 is LNHDA and CDR2 SQIVND (reference sequence). V lost 4 bases and J lost 6, with 10 bases in between.